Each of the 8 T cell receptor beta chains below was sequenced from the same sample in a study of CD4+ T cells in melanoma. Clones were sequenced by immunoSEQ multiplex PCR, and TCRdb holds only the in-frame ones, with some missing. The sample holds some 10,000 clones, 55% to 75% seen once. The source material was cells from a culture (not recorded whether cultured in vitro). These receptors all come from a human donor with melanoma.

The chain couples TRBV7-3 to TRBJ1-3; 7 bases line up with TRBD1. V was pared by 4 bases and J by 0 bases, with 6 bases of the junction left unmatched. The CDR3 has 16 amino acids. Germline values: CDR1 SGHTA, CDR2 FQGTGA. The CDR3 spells CASSSGQASSGNTIYF. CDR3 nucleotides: TGTGCCAGCAGCTCCGGACAGGCGAGCTCTGGAAACACCATATATTTT.

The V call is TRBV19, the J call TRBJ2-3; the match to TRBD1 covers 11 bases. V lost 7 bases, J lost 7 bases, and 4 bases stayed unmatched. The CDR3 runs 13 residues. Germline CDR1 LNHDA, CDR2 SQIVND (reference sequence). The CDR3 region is CASNRDRGYTQYF. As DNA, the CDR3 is TGTGCCAGTAACCGGGACAGGGGGTATACGCAGTATTTT.

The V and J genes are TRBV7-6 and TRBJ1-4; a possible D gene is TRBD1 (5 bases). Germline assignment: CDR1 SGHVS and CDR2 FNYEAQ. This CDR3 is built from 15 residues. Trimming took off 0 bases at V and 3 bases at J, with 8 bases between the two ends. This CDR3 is CASSLAGRANEKLFF. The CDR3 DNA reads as TGTGCCAGCAGCTTAGCGGGACGCGCTAATGAAAAACTGTTTTTT.

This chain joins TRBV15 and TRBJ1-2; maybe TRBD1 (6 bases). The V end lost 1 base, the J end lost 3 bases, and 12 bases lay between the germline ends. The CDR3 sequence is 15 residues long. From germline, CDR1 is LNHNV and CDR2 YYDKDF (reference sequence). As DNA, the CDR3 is TGTGCCACCAGCAGAGGAGGGGGGCCCTACTATGGCTACACCTTC. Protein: CATSRGGGPYYGYTF.

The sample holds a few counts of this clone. The CDR3 loop reads CASSQDWLAGESGNEQFF. CDR3 nucleotide sequence: TGCGCCAGCAGCCAAGATTGGCTAGCGGGGGAGTCTGGCAATGAGCAGTTCTTC. This chain connects TRBV4-1 to TRBJ2-1; 10 bases map to TRBD2. Trimming removed 0 bases from V and 6 bases from J; junction bases left unmatched: 11. The CDR3 totals 18 residues. CDR1 is MGHRA, CDR2 YSYEKL, per germline.

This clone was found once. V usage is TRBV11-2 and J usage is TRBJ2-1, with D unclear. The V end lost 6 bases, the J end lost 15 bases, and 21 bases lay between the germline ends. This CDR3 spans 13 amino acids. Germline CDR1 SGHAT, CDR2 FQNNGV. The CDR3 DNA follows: TGTGCCAGCAGTAAGGAACGCAGAGGAATTTCGTTCTTC. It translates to CASSKERRGISFF.

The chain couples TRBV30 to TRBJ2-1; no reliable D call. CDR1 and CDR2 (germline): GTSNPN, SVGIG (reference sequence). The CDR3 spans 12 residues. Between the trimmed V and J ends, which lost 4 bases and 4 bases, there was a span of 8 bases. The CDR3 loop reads CAWNKGYNEQFF. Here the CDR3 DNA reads TGTGCCTGGAATAAAGGGTACAATGAGCAGTTCTTC.

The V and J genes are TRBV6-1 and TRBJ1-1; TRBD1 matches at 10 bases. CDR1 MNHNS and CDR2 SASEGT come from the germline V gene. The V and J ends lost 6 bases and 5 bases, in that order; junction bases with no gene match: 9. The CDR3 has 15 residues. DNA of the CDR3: TGTGCCAGCAGGGGGACAGGGGCTAGGCGTACTGAAGCTTTCTTT. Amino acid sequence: CASRGTGARRTEAFF.